Listed here are 22 T cell receptor beta chains from one sample, sequenced in a study of CD8+ T cells in alopecia areata. The treatment: oral pan-JAK inhibitor, 5-10 mg twice daily. RNA extraction and reverse transcription yielded cDNA as sequencing template. Repertoires were generated with immunoSEQ multiplex PCR, while TCRdb's copy carries only in-frame clones and drops some. The sample lists about 190,000 clones, roughly three fifths occurring once. The specimen comprised CD4+ T cells sorted from blood, sampled at week 4, from a patient treated with tofacitinib. The receptors come from a human donor with alopecia areata.

This clone has a count of ten or more. CDR3 in DNA: TGTGCCAGCAACTTAGCGGGTTCTCACGGAGATACGCAGTATTTT. Its protein is CASNLAGSHGDTQYF. The rearrangement joins TRBV6-5 to TRBJ2-3; 7 bases align to TRBD2. Germline V gene lookup returns CDR1 MNHEY and CDR2 SVGAGI. With V trimmed by 7 bases and J by 5 bases, 12 bases remained unmatched. The CDR3 covers 15 residues.

The chain is built from TRBV29-1 and TRBJ2-1; possible D gene TRBD1, 6 bases. From germline, CDR1 is SQVTM and CDR2 ANQGSEA. The CDR3 length is 13 residues. V shed 7 bases and J shed 4 bases, with 14 bases lying between them. The chain's CDR3 is CSAVDSSYNEQFF. CDR3 in DNA: TGCAGCGCTGTGGACAGCTCATACAATGAGCAGTTCTTC.

This clone has a handful of counts. J is TRBJ1-2 and V is TRBV10-3, with a possible D match to TRBD1 (6 bases). Germline assignment: CDR1 ENHRY and CDR2 SYGVKD. V lost 5 bases and J 4 bases, leaving 8 bases between the germline ends. This CDR3 has 12 amino acids. The CDR3 spells CAISSGAYGYTF. CDR3 nucleotide sequence: TGTGCCATCAGTTCAGGGGCCTATGGCTACACCTTC.

The chain couples TRBV19 to TRBJ2-1, with 12 bases fitting TRBD2. V shed 0 bases and J 8 bases; nucleotides not matched to a gene: 8. Germline CDR1 is LNHDA and CDR2 is SQIVND (reference sequence). CDR3 length: 17 residues. The CDR3 here is CASSIDPTSGRLDEQFF. The DNA for the CDR3 is TGTGCCAGTAGTATAGACCCGACTAGCGGGAGACTAGATGAGCAGTTCTTC.

This sequence joins TRBV29-1 and TRBJ2-3, with 9 positions matching TRBD1. This CDR3 region has 14 residues. With V trimmed by 2 bases and J by 5 bases, 5 bases remained unmatched. Germline V gene data show CDR1 as SQVTM and CDR2 as ANQGSEA. CDR3: CSVEPGQGLDTQYF. CDR3 bases: TGCAGCGTTGAACCGGGACAGGGCTTAGATACGCAGTATTTT.

The rearrangement uses TRBV7-2 and TRBJ2-7, with D hard to call. This CDR3 spans 12 amino acids. Germline V lookup: CDR1 SGHTA, CDR2 FQGNSA. Trimming left V 1 base short and J 6 bases short, with 7 bases between. The CDR3 DNA reads as TGTGCCAGCAGCTTAGTCGAGTCCGAGCAGTACTTC. Translation: CASSLVESEQYF.

The V call is TRBV29-1, the J call TRBJ2-1, with 9 bases aligning to TRBD1. Looked up from germline, CDR1 is SQVTM and CDR2 is ANQGSEA. The CDR3 is 14 residues long. J gave up 6 bases and V 6 bases, and 9 bases lay outside the gene matches. The CDR3 DNA reads as TGCAGCGTGACCCGGACAGGGGTTTCCAATGAGCAGTTCTTC. Translation gives CSVTRTGVSNEQFF.

The rearrangement uses TRBV18 and TRBJ2-1; D gene uncertain. Germline V gene lookup returns CDR1 KGHSH and CDR2 LQKENI. This CDR3 has 14 amino acids. Trimming pared 0 bases from V and 3 bases from J, leaving 6 bases between. The CDR3 region has the DNA TGTGCCAGCTCACCACCGCCCCTCTACAATGAGCAGTTCTTC. Its protein is CASSPPPLYNEQFF.

Only a few counts were recorded for this clone. This chain links TRBV20-1 with TRBJ2-3; D uncertain. Germline-derived CDR1 and CDR2 are DFQATT and SNEGSKA (reference sequence). The CDR3 contains 11 residues. CDR3 bases: TGCACCTCCGGATTGGCGGATACGCAGTATTTT. Its translation is CTSGLADTQYF.

This clone occurred a few times. The V call is TRBV6-5, the J call TRBJ1-2; D may be TRBD1 (5 bases). Trimming pared 5 bases from V and 4 bases from J, leaving 14 bases between. CDR1 is MNHEY, CDR2 SVGAGI, per germline. The CDR3 totals 14 residues. CDR3 nucleotides: TGTGCCAGCAGTGGCAGGGACGGCAGCTATGGCTACACCTTC. It is translated as CASSGRDGSYGYTF.

The J gene is TRBJ1-1, the V gene TRBV5-1; no definite D call. CDR1 is SGHRS, CDR2 YFSETQ, per germline. This CDR3 region has 16 residues. V was shortened by 0 bases and J by 4 bases, with 16 bases between the two germline ends. This CDR3 reads CASSLGLGRAATEAFF. CDR3 coding DNA: TGCGCCAGCAGCTTGGGCCTTGGTAGGGCGGCCACTGAAGCTTTCTTT.

The chain has TRBV5-6 and TRBJ2-3; D perhaps matches TRBD2 (6 bases). Looked up from germline, CDR1 is SGHDT and CDR2 is YYEEEE. V lost 4 bases, J lost 9 bases, and 15 bases lay in between. There are 13 residues in the CDR3. DNA of the CDR3: TGTGCCAGCAGCCCCAATGTTGGGGGGACGCAGTATTTT. Protein: CASSPNVGGTQYF.

This clone was counted only a few times. The genes are TRBV7-2 and TRBJ2-1; 8 bases are a match to TRBD2. The germline gives CDR1 SGHTA, CDR2 FQGNSA. J lost 4 bases, V lost 5 bases, and 10 bases had no gene match. This CDR3 comprises 16 residues. CDR3 in amino acids: CASSRWATSGYNEQFF. Here the CDR3 DNA reads TGTGCCAGCAGCCGATGGGCCACTAGCGGATACAATGAGCAGTTCTTC.

This clone came up once. This rearrangement joins TRBV4-2 to TRBJ2-1, with D hard to call. With 4 bases removed from V and 2 bases from J, the gap between germline ends came to 12 bases. This CDR3 has 15 residues. From germline, CDR1 is LGHNA and CDR2 YNFKEQ. The CDR3 region has the DNA TGTGCCAGCAGCCCCCTAGGTGATGCCTACAATGAGCAGTTCTTC. Protein product: CASSPLGDAYNEQFF.

The chain is built from TRBV13 and TRBJ1-1, with 9 bases that match TRBD1. The CDR3 covers 14 residues. The V and J ends lost 1 base and 5 bases, in that order; junction bases with no gene match: 2. Germline CDR1 and CDR2: PRHDT and FYEKMQ (reference sequence). The DNA of the CDR3 is TGTGCCAGCAGCTTAGAACAGGGGGCTACTGAAGCTTTCTTT. Translating gives CASSLEQGATEAFF. Filled out from reference TRBV13 and TRBJ1-1, the complete variable domain reads AAGVIQSPRHLIKEKRETATLKCYPIPRHDTVYWYQQGPGQDPQFLISFYEKMQSDKGSIPDRFSAQQFSDYHSELNMSSLELGDSALYFCASSLEQGATEAFFGQGTRLTVV.

The chain has TRBV7-2 and TRBJ2-1, with D unresolved. The germline V gene has CDR1 SGHTA and CDR2 FQGNSA. Between the trimmed V and J ends, which lost 0 bases and 2 bases, there was a span of 2 bases. The CDR3 contains 13 residues. CDR3 region: CASSLAPYNEQFF. For the CDR3, the DNA is TGTGCCAGCAGCTTAGCGCCCTACAATGAGCAGTTCTTC.

The chain has TRBV5-1 and TRBJ1-2; D is perhaps TRBD1 (5 bases). The CDR3 loop spans 13 amino acids. Trimming removed 2 bases at V and 4 bases at J, with 9 bases between. In germline, CDR1 is SGHRS, CDR2 YFSETQ. The CDR3 coding sequence is TGCGCCAGCAGCTTAGGACAACCCTATGGCTACACCTTC. Translating gives CASSLGQPYGYTF.

The chain couples TRBV29-1 to TRBJ2-2; 10 bases fit TRBD1. This CDR3 region has 14 residues. Losses at the gene ends were 2 bases for V and 6 bases for J; bases not matched to a gene: 3. CDR1 is SQVTM, CDR2 ANQGSEA, per germline. Written as DNA, the CDR3 is TGCAGCGTTGAAACAGGACAGGGGGCCGGGGAGCTGTTTTTT. It encodes CSVETGQGAGELFF.

This sequence joins TRBV7-9 and TRBJ2-7; TRBD2 aligns across 9 bases. This CDR3 spans 16 amino acids. V dropped 5 bases and J dropped 7; count of bases not matched to a gene: 15. Germline CDR1 SEHNR, CDR2 FQNEAQ (reference sequence). The CDR3: CASSHPGASGIGEQYF. CDR3 DNA: TGTGCCAGCAGCCACCCCGGGGCTAGCGGGATTGGGGAGCAGTACTTC.

The V gene is TRBV25-1, the J gene TRBJ2-6, with D possibly matching TRBD1 (6 bases). V lost 1 base and J 4 bases, leaving 14 bases between the germline ends. Germline V gene data show CDR1 as MGHDK and CDR2 as SYGVNS. The CDR3 covers 17 residues. The CDR3 sequence: CASSEFRSGAGANVLTF. In DNA form, the CDR3 reads TGTGCCAGCAGTGAATTTAGGTCAGGGGCCGGGGCCAACGTCCTGACTTTC.

This clone showed up just once. The chain couples TRBV28 to TRBJ1-2; tentatively, D is TRBD1 (5 bases). This CDR3 is built from 13 residues. Germline V gene sequence: CDR1 MDHEN, CDR2 SYDVKM. V dropped 5 bases and J dropped 3 bases, with 10 bases sitting between them. Written as DNA, the CDR3 is TGTGCCAGCAGTCCCTTGGGGGACTATGGCTACACCTTC. It yields the protein CASSPLGDYGYTF.

This clone was found once. The CDR3 nucleotides read TGTGCCAGCAGTGAATCCGGGACAGGGGGTATTCAGCATTTT. It codes for CASSESGTGGIQHF. This chain links TRBV2 with TRBJ1-5; 11 bases are a match to TRBD1. This CDR3 comprises 14 residues. Germline lookup yields CDR1 SNHLY and CDR2 FYNNEI. Unmatched junction bases numbered 7, after V lost 2 bases and J lost 13 bases.